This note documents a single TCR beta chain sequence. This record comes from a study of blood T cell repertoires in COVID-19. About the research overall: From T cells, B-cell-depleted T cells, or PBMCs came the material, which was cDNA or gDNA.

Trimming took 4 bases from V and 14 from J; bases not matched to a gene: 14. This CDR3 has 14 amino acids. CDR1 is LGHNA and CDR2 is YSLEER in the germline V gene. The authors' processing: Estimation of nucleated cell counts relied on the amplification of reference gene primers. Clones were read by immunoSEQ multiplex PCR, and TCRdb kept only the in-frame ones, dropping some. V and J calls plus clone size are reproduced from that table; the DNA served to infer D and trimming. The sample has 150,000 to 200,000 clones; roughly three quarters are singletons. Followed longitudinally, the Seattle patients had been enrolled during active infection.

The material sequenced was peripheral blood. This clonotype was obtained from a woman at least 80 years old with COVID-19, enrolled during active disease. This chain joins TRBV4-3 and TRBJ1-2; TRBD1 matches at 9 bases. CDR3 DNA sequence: TGCGCCAGCAGCCCCCGTAGGACAGGGGACTTTCTGACCTTC. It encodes CASSPRRTGDFLTF.